Sequencing of this T cell receptor (beta chain) was carried out in a study of blood T cell repertoires in COVID-19 (dated by TCRdb to 2019 to 2021). The study in broad terms: The collaborator samples originated in the United States, Italy and Spain and spanned the acute and convalescent phases of COVID-19. The material from the prospective study consisted of cDNA or gDNA derived from T cells, B-cell-depleted T cells, or PBMCs. Subjects who had been exposed to COVID-19, were actively infected with it, or had recovered from it provided the deeply sampled blood TCRbeta repertoires that made up the dataset. The repertoires were made available in a free public database intended to serve as a resource for research on the immune response to SARS-CoV-2. The samples were drawn from two sources: the first 160 participants of the ongoing ImmuneRACE study, and 950 to 1,500 subjects contributed by 6 global collaborators. The sample metadata nearly always contained a de-identified subject ID, COVID-19 status, age in years and sex. Where available, HLA class I and class II types were taken from metadata supplied by the sample provider and were not determined by assay-based typing.

The CDR3, cysteine through phenylalanine, is 15 amino acids long. This entry keeps only the CDR3 DNA: 45 bases, framed from base 1. The germline V gene encodes CDR1 LNHDA and CDR2 SQIVND (reference sequence). Compared with germline, V lacks 5 bases and J lacks 5 bases; bases without a gene match: 5. Enrolling through a virtual design, the prospective study's participants ranged in age from roughly 18 to 95 years and lived across roughly 24 United States geographic areas. In the prospective study, participants were assigned to cohorts based on the clinical history participants reported in a screening survey and a study questionnaire. Recovered participants in ImmuneRACE Cohort 3 were defined as having two consecutive negative NP/OP PCR tests, clearance from a healthcare professional, or resolution of symptoms. In the prospective study, mobile phlebotomists collected whole blood, serum and a nasopharyngeal or oropharyngeal swab from each participant. Additional blood draws and questionnaires over an approximately two-month period could optionally be provided by prospective study participants. Prospective study blood samples were shipped either frozen or at room temperature before DNA extraction.

On this clone: Its cognate antigen has yet to be identified. No base quality information exists; no much larger clone differs at one position.

General conclusions and limits of the study: The amount of clinical and demographic metadata varied by source and participant and was provided uncurated.

TCRbeta CDR3 regions were amplified from genomic DNA by means of the immunoSEQ Assay, a bias-controlled multiplex PCR. Per the authors' processing: Nucleated cell counts per sample were estimated from amplification of reference gene primers within the assay. To quantify the absolute abundance of each unique TCRbeta CDR3 rearrangement, sequence reads were collapsed and filtered. For each sample, productive Simpson clonality was calculated by taking the square root of Simpson's diversity index across productive rearrangements. This is the immuneACCESS table as TCRdb keeps it, with only in-frame sequences that have V and J called. A part of the clones is gone; compared with another copy, unresolved V genes explain less than half, and the rest is unexplained. That table furnishes V, J and clone size, whereas the DNA furnished D and trimming. This sample is represented by 150,000 or so clones; approximately 80% of them were singletons. The ten largest clonotypes hold 9.2% of the sample.

This TCR derives from a man in his fifties or sixties who had recovered from COVID-19. Sequencing was performed on PBMCs or T cells enriched from blood (not recorded which). The sequence joins TRBV19 to TRBJ2-1, with 11 bases matching TRBD2. The nucleotide sequence reads TGTGCCAGTAGTGCCGGGACTAGCGGAAACAATGAGCAGTTCTTC. This sequence encodes CASSAGTSGNNEQFF.